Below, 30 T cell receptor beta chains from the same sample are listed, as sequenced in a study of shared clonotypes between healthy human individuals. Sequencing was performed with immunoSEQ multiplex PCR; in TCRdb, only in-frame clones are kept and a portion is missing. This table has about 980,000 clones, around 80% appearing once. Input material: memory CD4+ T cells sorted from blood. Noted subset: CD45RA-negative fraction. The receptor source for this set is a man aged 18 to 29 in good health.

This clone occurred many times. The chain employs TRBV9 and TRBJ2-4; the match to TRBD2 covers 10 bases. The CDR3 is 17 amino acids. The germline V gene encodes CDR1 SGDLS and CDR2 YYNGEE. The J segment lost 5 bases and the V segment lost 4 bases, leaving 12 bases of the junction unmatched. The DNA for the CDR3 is TGTGCCAGCAGCCTAACATTGGGGGGGACTAGCGAAAACATTCAGTACTTC. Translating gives CASSLTLGGTSENIQYF.

Here the CDR3 reads CASSLDSGGHYEQYF. The CDR3 DNA reads as TGTGCCAGCAGCTTAGATAGCGGGGGCCACTACGAGCAGTACTTC. The chain recombines TRBV7-3 with TRBJ2-7, with TRBD2 matching 9 bases. The trim removed 2 bases at V and 3 bases at J, leaving 5 bases unmatched. Germline CDR1 is SGHTA and CDR2 is FQGTGA. This CDR3 is 15 amino acids long.

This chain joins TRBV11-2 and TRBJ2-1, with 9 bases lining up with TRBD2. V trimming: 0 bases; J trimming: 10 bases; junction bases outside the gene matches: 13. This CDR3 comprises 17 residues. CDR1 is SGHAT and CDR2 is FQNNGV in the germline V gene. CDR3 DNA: TGTGCCAGCAGCTTAGATTCGGGATCGGGACTAGCACGGGAGCAGTTCTTC. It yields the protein CASSLDSGSGLAREQFF.

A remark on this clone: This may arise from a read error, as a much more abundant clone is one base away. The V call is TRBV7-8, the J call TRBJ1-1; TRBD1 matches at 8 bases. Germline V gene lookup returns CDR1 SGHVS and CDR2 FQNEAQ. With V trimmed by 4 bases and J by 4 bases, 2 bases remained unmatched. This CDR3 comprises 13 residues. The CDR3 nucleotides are TGTGCCAGCAGCTCACAGGGGGGCACTGAAGCTTTCTTT. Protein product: CASSSQGGTEAFF.

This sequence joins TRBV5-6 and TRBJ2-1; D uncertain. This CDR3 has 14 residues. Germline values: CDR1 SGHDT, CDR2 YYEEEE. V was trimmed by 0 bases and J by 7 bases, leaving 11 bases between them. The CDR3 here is CASSLEGKGNEQFF. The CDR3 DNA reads TGTGCCAGCAGCTTGGAAGGGAAGGGAAATGAGCAGTTCTTC.

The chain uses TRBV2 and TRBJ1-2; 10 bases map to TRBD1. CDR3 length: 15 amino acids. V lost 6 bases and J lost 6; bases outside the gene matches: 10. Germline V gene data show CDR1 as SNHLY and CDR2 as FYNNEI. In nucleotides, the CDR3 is TGTGCCAGCAGCCTCTACTCCGGGACAGGGGATGGCTACACCTTC. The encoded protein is CASSLYSGTGDGYTF.

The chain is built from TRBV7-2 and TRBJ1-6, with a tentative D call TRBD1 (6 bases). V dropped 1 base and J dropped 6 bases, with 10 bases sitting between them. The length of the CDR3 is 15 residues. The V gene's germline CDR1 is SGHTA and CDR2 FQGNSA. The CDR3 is CASSLETGINSPLHF. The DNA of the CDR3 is TGTGCCAGCAGCTTAGAAACAGGGATTAATTCACCCCTCCACTTT.

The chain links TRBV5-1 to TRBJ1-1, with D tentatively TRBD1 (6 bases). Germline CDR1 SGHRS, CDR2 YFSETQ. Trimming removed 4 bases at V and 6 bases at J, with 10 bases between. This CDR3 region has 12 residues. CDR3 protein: CASSQQGSEAFF. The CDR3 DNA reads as TGCGCCAGCAGCCAACAGGGTTCTGAAGCTTTCTTT.

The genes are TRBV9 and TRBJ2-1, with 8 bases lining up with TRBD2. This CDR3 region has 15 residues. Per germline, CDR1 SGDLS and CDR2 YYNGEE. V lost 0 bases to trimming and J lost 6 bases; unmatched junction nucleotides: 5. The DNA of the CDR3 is TGTGCCAGCAGCGTAGATCCAGCGGGAGTCAATGAGCAGTTCTTC. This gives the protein CASSVDPAGVNEQFF.

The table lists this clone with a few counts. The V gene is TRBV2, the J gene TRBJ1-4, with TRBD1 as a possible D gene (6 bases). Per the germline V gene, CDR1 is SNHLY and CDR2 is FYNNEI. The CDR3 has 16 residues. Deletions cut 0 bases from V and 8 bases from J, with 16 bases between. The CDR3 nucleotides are TGTGCCAGCAGTGAAGCGGCGGCAGGGGTAGGCGAAAAACTGTTTTTT. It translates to CASSEAAAGVGEKLFF.

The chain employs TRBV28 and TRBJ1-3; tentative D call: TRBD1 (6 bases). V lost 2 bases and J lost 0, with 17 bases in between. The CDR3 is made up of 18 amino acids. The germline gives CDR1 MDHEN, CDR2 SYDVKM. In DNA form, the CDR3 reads TGTGCCAGCAGTTTAACTTCCGTTAGGGGGATCTCTGGAAACACCATATATTTT. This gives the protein CASSLTSVRGISGNTIYF.

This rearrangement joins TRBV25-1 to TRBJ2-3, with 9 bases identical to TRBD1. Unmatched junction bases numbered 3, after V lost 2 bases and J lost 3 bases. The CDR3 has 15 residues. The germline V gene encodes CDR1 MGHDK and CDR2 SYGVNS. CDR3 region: CASSELGQGTDTQYF. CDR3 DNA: TGTGCCAGCAGTGAACTAGGACAGGGGACAGATACGCAGTATTTT.

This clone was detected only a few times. CDR3 sequence: CASSLAPGAPEAFF. The CDR3, as DNA: TGTGCCAGCAGCTTAGCGCCAGGGGCACCTGAAGCTTTCTTT. This chain links TRBV7-9 with TRBJ1-1; a possible D gene is TRBD1 (6 bases). Looked up from germline, CDR1 is SEHNR and CDR2 is FQNEAQ (reference sequence). Trimming pared 0 bases from V and 6 bases from J, leaving 11 bases between. The CDR3 totals 14 residues.

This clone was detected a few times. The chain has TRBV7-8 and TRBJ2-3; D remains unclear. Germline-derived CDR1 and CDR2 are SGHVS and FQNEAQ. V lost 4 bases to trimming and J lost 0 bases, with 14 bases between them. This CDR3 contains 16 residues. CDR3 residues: CASSYRLDRSTDTQYF. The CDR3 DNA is TGTGCCAGCAGCTACCGATTGGACCGTAGCACAGATACGCAGTATTTT.

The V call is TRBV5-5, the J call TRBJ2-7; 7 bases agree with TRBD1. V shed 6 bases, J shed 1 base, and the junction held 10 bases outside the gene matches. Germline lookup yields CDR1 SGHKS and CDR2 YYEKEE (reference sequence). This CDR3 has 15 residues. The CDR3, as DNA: TGTGCCAGCACCCACAATCCGGGACAGTCCTACGAGCAGTACTTC. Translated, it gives CASTHNPGQSYEQYF.

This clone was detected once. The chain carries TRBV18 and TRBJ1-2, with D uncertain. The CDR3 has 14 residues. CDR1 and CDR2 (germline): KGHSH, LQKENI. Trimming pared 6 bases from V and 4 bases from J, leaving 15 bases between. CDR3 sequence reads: CASSAAGLTYGYTF. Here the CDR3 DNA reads TGTGCCAGCTCTGCCGCCGGGTTAACCTATGGCTACACCTTC.

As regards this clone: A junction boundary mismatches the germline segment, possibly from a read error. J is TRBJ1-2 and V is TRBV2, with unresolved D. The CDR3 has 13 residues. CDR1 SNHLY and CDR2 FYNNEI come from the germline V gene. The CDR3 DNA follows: TGTGCCAGCAGCTTGAATGGTAACGATGGCTACACCTTC. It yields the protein CASSLNGNDGYTF.

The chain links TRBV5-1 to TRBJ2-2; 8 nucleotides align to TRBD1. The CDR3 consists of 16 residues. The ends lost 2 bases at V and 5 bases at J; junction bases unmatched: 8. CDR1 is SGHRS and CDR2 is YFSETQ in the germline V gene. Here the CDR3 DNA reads TGCGCCAGCAGCTTCGGATCAGGGGGCGGGACCGGGGAGCTGTTTTTT. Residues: CASSFGSGGGTGELFF.

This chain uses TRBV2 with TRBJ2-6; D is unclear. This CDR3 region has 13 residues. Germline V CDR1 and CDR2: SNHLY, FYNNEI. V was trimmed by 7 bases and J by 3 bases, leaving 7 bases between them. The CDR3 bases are TGTGCCAGCAAAAAGAATGGGGCCAACGTCCTGACTTTC. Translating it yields CASKKNGANVLTF. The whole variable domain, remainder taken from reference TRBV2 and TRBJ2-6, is EPEVTQTPSHQVTQMGQEVILRCVPISNHLYFYWYRQILGQKVEFLVSFYNNEISEKSEIFDDQFSVERPDGSNFTLKIRSTKLEDSAMYFCASKKNGANVLTFGAGSRLTVL.

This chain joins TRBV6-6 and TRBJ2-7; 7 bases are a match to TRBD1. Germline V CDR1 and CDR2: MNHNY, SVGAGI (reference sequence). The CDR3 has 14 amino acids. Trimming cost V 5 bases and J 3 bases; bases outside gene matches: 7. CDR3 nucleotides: TGTGCCAGCAGTATGCCGGGACAGAGCTACGAGCAGTACTTC. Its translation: CASSMPGQSYEQYF.

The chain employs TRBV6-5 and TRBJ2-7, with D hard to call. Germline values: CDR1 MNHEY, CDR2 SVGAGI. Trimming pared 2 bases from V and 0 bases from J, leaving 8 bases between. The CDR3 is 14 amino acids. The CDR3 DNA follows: TGTGCCAGCAGTTACAGGGCACGCTCCTACGAGCAGTACTTC. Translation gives CASSYRARSYEQYF.

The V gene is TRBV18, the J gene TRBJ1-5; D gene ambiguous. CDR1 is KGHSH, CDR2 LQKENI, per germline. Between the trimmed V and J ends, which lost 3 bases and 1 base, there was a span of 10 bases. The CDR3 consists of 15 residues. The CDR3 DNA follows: TGTGCCAGCTCACCCGCAGAAGGCAGCAATCAGCCCCAGCATTTT. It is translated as CASSPAEGSNQPQHF. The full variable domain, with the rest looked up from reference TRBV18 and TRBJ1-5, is NAGVMQNPRHLVRRRGQEARLRCSPMKGHSHVYWYRQLPEEGLKFMVYLQKENIIDESGMPKERFSAEFPKEGPSILRIQQVVRGDSAAYFCASSPAEGSNQPQHFGDGTRLSIL.

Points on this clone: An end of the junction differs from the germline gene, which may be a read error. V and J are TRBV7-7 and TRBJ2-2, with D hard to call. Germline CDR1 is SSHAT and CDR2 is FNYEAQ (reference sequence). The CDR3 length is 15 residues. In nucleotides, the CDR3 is TGTGCTAGCAGCTTAGCAGAGATTAACACCGGGGAGCTGTTTTTT. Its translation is CASSLAEINTGELFF.

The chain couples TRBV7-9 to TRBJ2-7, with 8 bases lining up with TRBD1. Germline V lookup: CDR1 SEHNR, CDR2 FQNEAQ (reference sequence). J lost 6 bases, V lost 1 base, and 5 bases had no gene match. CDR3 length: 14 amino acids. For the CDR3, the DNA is TGTGCCAGCAGCTTAGGGGCAGGGGGCCGCGAGCAGTACTTC. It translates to CASSLGAGGREQYF.

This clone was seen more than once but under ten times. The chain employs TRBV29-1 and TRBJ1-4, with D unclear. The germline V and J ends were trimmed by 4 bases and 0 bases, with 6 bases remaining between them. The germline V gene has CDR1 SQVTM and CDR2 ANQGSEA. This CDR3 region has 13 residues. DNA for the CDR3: TGCAGCGTTGTCCTATCAACTAATGAAAAACTGTTTTTT. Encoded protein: CSVVLSTNEKLFF.

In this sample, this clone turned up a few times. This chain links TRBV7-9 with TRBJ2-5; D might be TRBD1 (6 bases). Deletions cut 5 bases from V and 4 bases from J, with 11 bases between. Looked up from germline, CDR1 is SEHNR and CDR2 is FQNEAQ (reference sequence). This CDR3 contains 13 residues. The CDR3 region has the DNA TGTGCCAGCAGCCGGGTGGGGGCAGAGACCCAGTACTTC. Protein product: CASSRVGAETQYF.

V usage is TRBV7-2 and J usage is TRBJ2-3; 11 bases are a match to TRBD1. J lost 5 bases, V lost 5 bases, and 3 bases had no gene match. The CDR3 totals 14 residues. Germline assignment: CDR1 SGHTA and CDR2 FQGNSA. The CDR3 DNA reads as TGTGCCAGCAGCCCGGACAGGGGGCGAGATACGCAGTATTTT. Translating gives CASSPDRGRDTQYF.

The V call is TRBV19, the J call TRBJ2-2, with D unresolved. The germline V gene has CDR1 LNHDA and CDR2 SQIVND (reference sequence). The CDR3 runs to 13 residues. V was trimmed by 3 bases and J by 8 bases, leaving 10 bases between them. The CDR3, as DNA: TGTGCCAGTAGTATTGGGGTGCCTGGGGAGCTGTTTTTT. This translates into CASSIGVPGELFF.

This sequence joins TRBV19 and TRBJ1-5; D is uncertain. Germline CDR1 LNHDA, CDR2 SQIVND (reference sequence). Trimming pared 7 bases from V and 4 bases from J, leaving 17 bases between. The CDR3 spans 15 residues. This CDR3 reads CASNVDGGWNQPQHF. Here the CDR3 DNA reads TGTGCCAGTAATGTGGACGGAGGATGGAATCAGCCCCAGCATTTT. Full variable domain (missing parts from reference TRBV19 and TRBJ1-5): DGGITQSPKYLFRKEGQNVTLSCEQNLNHDAMYWYRQDPGQGLRLIYYSQIVNDFQKGDIAEGYSVSREKKESFPLTVTSAQKNPTAFYLCASNVDGGWNQPQHFGDGTRLSIL.

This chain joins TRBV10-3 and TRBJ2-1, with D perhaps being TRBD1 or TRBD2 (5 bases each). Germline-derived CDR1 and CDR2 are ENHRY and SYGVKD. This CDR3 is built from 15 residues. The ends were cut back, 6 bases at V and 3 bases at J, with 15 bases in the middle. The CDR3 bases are TGTGCCATCAGCGCAGCAGGGAGAAACTACAATGAGCAGTTCTTC. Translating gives CAISAAGRNYNEQFF.